Below are 9 T cell receptor beta chains sequenced from a single sample in a study of shared clonotypes between healthy human individuals (dated by TCRdb to the early 2020s). Library preparation was by the immunoSEQ multiplex PCR assay. Sourced from immuneACCESS, this table was stored by TCRdb with only in-frame sequences that have V and J called. A share of the clones is absent; for the studies checked, an unresolved V gene accounts for under half, and the remainder has no known explanation. For this sample the table gives over a million clones, of which approximately 96% were detected only once. The ten largest account for more than 0.9% of the sample. What was sequenced was naive CD4+ T cells sorted from blood. In the paper's terms, the cell subset or site label means: CD45RA+ positively selected. These receptors all stem from a man aged 25 to 45 in good health.

J is TRBJ2-7 and V is TRBV27; unclear D gene. This CDR3 is 17 amino acids long. Trimming stripped 10 bases from V and 1 base from J, with 26 bases between. Per the germline V gene, CDR1 is MNHEY and CDR2 is SMNVEV (reference sequence). The CDR3 DNA follows: TGTGCCACCATGGGGAAATACAAATCCTTTTCGTCCTACGAGCAGTACTTC. This gives the protein CATMGKYKSFSSYEQYF.

The chain has TRBV28 and TRBJ2-7; TRBD1 aligns across 8 bases. CDR3 length equals 17 residues. With V trimmed by 5 bases and J by 4 bases, 16 bases remained unmatched. Germline V CDR1 and CDR2: MDHEN, SYDVKM. CDR3 protein: CASSPRTGGLRRYEQYF. The CDR3 DNA is TGTGCCAGCAGTCCCCGTACAGGGGGGCTTAGGAGGTACGAGCAGTACTTC.

The J gene is TRBJ1-1, the V gene TRBV30, with 7 bases lining up with TRBD1. CDR3 length: 13 amino acids. Germline V gene sequence: CDR1 GTSNPN, CDR2 SVGIG (reference sequence). V trimming: 1 base; J trimming: 4 bases; junction bases outside the gene matches: 3. Here the CDR3 DNA reads TGTGCCTGGAGTGCGGCAGGGGGCACTGAAGCTTTCTTT. Translation: CAWSAAGGTEAFF.

In this sample, this clone turned up once. The chain has TRBV18 and TRBJ2-4, with D possibly TRBD2 on 7 matching bases. Trimming took 3 bases from V and 15 from J, leaving 15 bases between them. The CDR3 loop spans 12 amino acids. CDR1 and CDR2 (germline): KGHSH, LQKENI. The CDR3 reads CASSPIRGGLYF. The CDR3 DNA sequence: TGTGCCAGCTCACCGATTAGGGGGGGACTGTACTTC.

The V gene is TRBV5-6, the J gene TRBJ1-2; D not resolved. Germline CDR1 reads SGHDT; CDR2 reads YYEEEE. V was cut by 3 bases and J by 8 bases, with 17 bases left in between. The CDR3 contains 14 residues. Here the CDR3 DNA reads TGTGCCAGCAGCTCCCGGGCAACAAAGGAGGGCTACACCTTC. Encoded protein: CASSSRATKEGYTF.

The sample holds one count of this clone. This chain links TRBV5-1 with TRBJ2-2, with D tentatively TRBD2 (6 bases). CDR3 length: 15 residues. CDR1 and CDR2 (germline): SGHRS, YFSETQ. V was cut by 4 bases and J by 8 bases, with 18 bases left in between. The CDR3 is CASSPYGGNSGELFF. The CDR3, as DNA: TGCGCCAGCAGCCCCTATGGGGGGAACTCAGGGGAGCTGTTTTTT.

The chain couples TRBV7-8 to TRBJ2-2; D tentatively reads TRBD1 or TRBD2 (5 bases each). Trimming removed 5 bases from V and 3 bases from J, with 13 bases in between. CDR3 length: 15 amino acids. Germline loops: CDR1 SGHVS, CDR2 FQNEAQ. Here the CDR3 DNA reads TGTGCCAGCAGCATAGGCGTGGGGGACACCGGGGAGCTGTTTTTT. It specifies CASSIGVGDTGELFF.

The V call is TRBV29-1, the J call TRBJ2-7; 11 positions match TRBD1. Germline V gives CDR1 SQVTM, CDR2 ANQGSEA. The junction had 8 bases not matched to a gene; V was cut back by 4 bases and J by 9 bases. CDR3 length: 13 residues. The CDR3 region is CSVVDRGRTSQYF. Written as DNA, the CDR3 is TGCAGCGTTGTGGACAGGGGGCGAACGTCGCAGTACTTC.

The V gene is TRBV6-4, the J gene TRBJ2-1; perhaps D is TRBD1 or TRBD2 (5 bases each). With 4 bases removed from V and 0 bases from J, the gap between germline ends came to 10 bases. The CDR3 extends over 15 amino acids. Germline lookup yields CDR1 MRHNA and CDR2 SNTAGT. The CDR3 DNA reads TGTGCCAGCAGTGCCGAGGGGAGCTCCTACAATGAGCAGTTCTTC. It specifies CASSAEGSSYNEQFF.